This paragraph reports one T cell receptor (beta chain). Sorting of unstimulated PBMCs yielded separate CD3+CD4+ and CD3+CD8+ fractions. The germline V gene encodes CDR1 LNHDA and CDR2 SQIVND (reference sequence). This CDR3 is 13 amino acids long. V was cut by 10 bases and J by 2 bases, with 12 bases left in between. These data belong to a study of T cell clones after liver transplantation. Study-level background: In this trial, immunosuppression withdrawal was attempted within 2 years of liver transplant. TCRbeta sequencing after a pre-transplant mixed lymphocyte reaction identified graft-donor-reactive clones, later tracked in post-transplant blood.

TCRdb's table, derived via immunoSEQ multiplex PCR, lists solely in-frame clones and lacks some. In the table there are about 75,000 clones, less than 90% of which are singletons. Sample: CD4+ T cells from blood, taken roughly 50 months after liver transplant. The origin of this receptor is a human patient who received a liver transplant. Some T cells may arise from the graft donor. The V call is TRBV19, the J call TRBJ1-5, with D possibly TRBD1 on 6 matching bases. This CDR3 reads CATAHRGNQPQHF. CDR3 DNA: TGTGCCACCGCACACAGGGGCAATCAGCCCCAGCATTTT.